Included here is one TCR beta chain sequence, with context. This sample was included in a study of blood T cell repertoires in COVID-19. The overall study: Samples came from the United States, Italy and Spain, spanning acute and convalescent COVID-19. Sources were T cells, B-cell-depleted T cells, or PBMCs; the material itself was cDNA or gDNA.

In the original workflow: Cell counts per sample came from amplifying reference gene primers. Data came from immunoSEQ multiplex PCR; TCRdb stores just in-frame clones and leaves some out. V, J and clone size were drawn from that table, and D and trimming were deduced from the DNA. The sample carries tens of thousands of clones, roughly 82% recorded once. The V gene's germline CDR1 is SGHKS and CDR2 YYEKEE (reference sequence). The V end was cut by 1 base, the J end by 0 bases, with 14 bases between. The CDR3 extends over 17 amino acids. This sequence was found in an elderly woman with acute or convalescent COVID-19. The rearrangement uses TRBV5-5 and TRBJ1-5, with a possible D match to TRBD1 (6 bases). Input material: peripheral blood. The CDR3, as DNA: TGTGCCAGCAGCTTGTTCGCGACAGGCGATAGCAATCAGCCCCAGCATTTT. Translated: CASSLFATGDSNQPQHF.